This TCR beta chain emerged from a study of cytomegalovirus exposure and HLA in healthy donors. Study overall: In an early release, HLA-typed donors contributed roughly 85 million unique TCR sequences. Around 77% of 398 genotyped donors fell in the Caucasian-associated ancestry cluster.

V shed 3 bases and J 1 base; nucleotides not matched to a gene: 7. Germline V CDR1 and CDR2: SGHRS, YFSETQ. This CDR3 region has 16 residues. Broader study findings: Some V segments (TRBV6-2 and TRBV6-3 among them) were excluded as indistinguishable.

In the PCR, 60 Vbeta and 13 Jbeta primers were used. The assay was immunoSEQ multiplex PCR, and TCRdb's table has in-frame clones only and misses some. The table lists under 150,000 clones, with about 2.5% in the top ten. As for this clone: The antigen is not known.

This rearrangement joins TRBV5-1 to TRBJ2-3, with 8 bases fitting TRBD2. The specimen was PBMCs. The clonotype was recovered from a middle-aged man in good health and CMV-seronegative. CDR3 sequence reads: CASSSTPGGGTDTQYF. In DNA, the CDR3 is TGCGCCAGCAGCTCGACCCCGGGGGGGGGCACAGATACGCAGTATTTT.